The 19 T cell receptor beta chains presented below share a single source sample, sequenced in a study of blood T cell repertoires in COVID-19 (dated by TCRdb to the early 2020s). The method was the immunoSEQ multiplex PCR assay. Here the immuneACCESS table is served through TCRdb, limited to in-frame sequences with V and J called. Missing clones are a known gap in these copies; in checked studies unresolved V genes cover under half, and the rest lacks a known reason. This sample holds fewer than 120,000 clones; 75% to 80% were observed only once. The ten largest clones represent 16% of the sample. Material: peripheral blood. The receptors shown here come from a woman older than 75 with active or convalescent COVID-19.

The chain combines TRBV3-1 (or the pseudogene TRBV3-2) with TRBJ2-2; D gene unclear. Looked up from germline, CDR1 is LGHDT and CDR2 is YNNKEL (reference sequence). CDR3 length equals 14 residues. With 2 bases removed from V and 7 bases from J, the gap between germline ends came to 11 bases. The CDR3 sequence: CASSQTGSVGELFF. CDR3 nucleotide sequence: TGTGCCAGCAGCCAAACCGGGTCGGTCGGGGAGCTGTTTTTT.

The V and J genes are TRBV28 and TRBJ2-3; D not certain. The CDR3 covers 14 residues. Germline V gene data show CDR1 as MDHEN and CDR2 as SYDVKM. V lost 3 bases and J 4 bases, leaving 11 bases between the germline ends. The CDR3 coding sequence is TGTGCCAGCAGTTTTGTTTCGAGAGCAGATACGCAGTATTTT. This encodes CASSFVSRADTQYF.

The chain carries TRBV28 and TRBJ2-1; 9 bases are shared with TRBD2. The ends lost 6 bases at V and 6 bases at J; junction bases unmatched: 6. The CDR3 is 14 amino acids. Germline lookup yields CDR1 MDHEN and CDR2 SYDVKM. The CDR3 nucleotides read TGTGCCAGCAGGATAGCGGGAGCCGGCAATGAGCAGTTCTTC. It encodes CASRIAGAGNEQFF.

The genes are TRBV28 and TRBJ2-7; 7 positions agree with TRBD1. Germline CDR1 and CDR2: MDHEN and SYDVKM. V trimming: 4 bases; J trimming: 4 bases; junction bases outside the gene matches: 7. The CDR3 spans 14 residues. The CDR3 sequence is CASSSPGQTYEQYF. The CDR3 DNA follows: TGTGCCAGCAGTTCCCCGGGACAGACATACGAGCAGTACTTC. Using reference TRBV28 and TRBJ2-7 for the parts outside the CDR3, the full variable domain is DVKVTQSSRYLVKRTGEKVFLECVQDMDHENMFWYRQDPGLGLRLIYFSYDVKMKEKGDIPEGYSVSREKKERFSLILESASTNQTSMYLCASSSPGQTYEQYFGPGTRLTVT.

This chain uses TRBV15 with TRBJ2-1; 8 bases match TRBD2. The germline V gene has CDR1 LNHNV and CDR2 YYDKDF (reference sequence). CDR3 size: 16 residues. Losses at the gene ends were 3 bases for V and 2 bases for J; bases not matched to a gene: 6. The CDR3 protein is CATSRGTRRTYNEQFF. CDR3 sequence (DNA): TGTGCCACCAGCAGGGGGACTAGACGCACCTACAATGAGCAGTTCTTC.

V gene TRBV4-1 combines with J gene TRBJ1-1; 9 bases line up with TRBD1. The CDR3 sequence is 14 residues long. V gave up 1 base and J gave up 10 bases; unmatched junction bases: 7. The germline V gene has CDR1 MGHRA and CDR2 YSYEKL. The CDR3 spells CASSQGTGGAGAFF. CDR3 DNA sequence: TGCGCCAGCAGCCAAGGAACAGGGGGCGCAGGAGCTTTCTTT.

This chain links TRBV5-1 with TRBJ2-7; 13 nucleotides align to TRBD2. This CDR3 is 15 amino acids long. The trim removed 4 bases at V and 4 bases at J, leaving 5 bases unmatched. The germline V gene has CDR1 SGHRS and CDR2 YFSETQ. CDR3 nucleotide sequence: TGCGCCAGCAGCCAGGGACTAGCGGGATGGTACGAGCAGTACTTC. This codes for CASSQGLAGWYEQYF. The full variable domain, its missing parts supplied by reference TRBV5-1 and TRBJ2-7, is KAGVTQTPRYLIKTRGQQVTLSCSPISGHRSVSWYQQTPGQGLQFLFEYFSETQRNKGNFPGRFSGRQFSNSRSEMNVSTLELGDSALYLCASSQGLAGWYEQYFGPGTRLTVT.

The chain recombines TRBV15 with TRBJ2-3; 12 bases map to TRBD2. Looked up from germline, CDR1 is LNHNV and CDR2 is YYDKDF (reference sequence). V shed 6 bases, J shed 0 bases, and the junction held 4 bases outside the gene matches. The CDR3 covers 16 residues. CDR3 nucleotide sequence: TGTGCCACCAGGACCGGGACTAGCGGGAGCACAGATACGCAGTATTTT. Its protein is CATRTGTSGSTDTQYF.

This chain connects TRBV7-9 to TRBJ2-2; 7 nucleotides agree with TRBD2. V lost 4 bases and J lost 8; bases outside the gene matches: 10. Germline-derived CDR1 and CDR2 are SEHNR and FQNEAQ (reference sequence). The CDR3 loop spans 15 amino acids. For the CDR3, the DNA is TGTGCCAGCAGCTCGCCGGGACTACCAAGAGGGGAGCTGTTTTTT. Translating it yields CASSSPGLPRGELFF.

The V gene is TRBV14, the J gene TRBJ2-3; D gene ambiguous. The germline V and J ends were trimmed by 4 bases and 0 bases, with 14 bases remaining between them. This CDR3 region has 16 residues. The germline CDR1 and CDR2 sequences are SGHDN and FVKESK. The CDR3 coding sequence is TGTGCCAGCAGCCCCTTTTTAGCTTCTAGCACAGATACGCAGTATTTT. Its protein is CASSPFLASSTDTQYF.

This sequence joins TRBV7-9 and TRBJ2-7, with 7 bases identical to TRBD2. The CDR3 has 13 amino acids. Germline loops: CDR1 SEHNR, CDR2 FQNEAQ (reference sequence). The V segment lost 3 bases and the J segment 6 bases; nucleotides outside the gene matches: 5. The CDR3 nucleotides read TGTGCCAGCAGCTTCCGGGGGGTTGCCGAGCAGTACTTC. This sequence encodes CASSFRGVAEQYF.

The chain recombines TRBV4-1 with TRBJ2-5; D is perhaps TRBD2 (6 bases). The germline V gene has CDR1 MGHRA and CDR2 YSYEKL. This CDR3 is built from 15 residues. V gave up 4 bases and J gave up 1 base, with 13 bases separating them. The CDR3 DNA is TGCGCCAGCAGCCTCACCACGGGACTCCAAGAGACCCAGTACTTC. Translated: CASSLTTGLQETQYF.

The chain is built from TRBV27 and TRBJ2-1; 10 bases map to TRBD2. CDR3 length equals 15 residues. Germline V gene lookup returns CDR1 MNHEY and CDR2 SMNVEV (reference sequence). V was pared by 6 bases and J by 4 bases, with 6 bases of the junction left unmatched. This chain's CDR3 is CASRISGRVYNEQFF. The CDR3 DNA reads TGTGCCAGCAGGATAAGCGGGAGGGTATACAATGAGCAGTTCTTC.

V usage is TRBV5-1 and J usage is TRBJ2-6; 7 bases match TRBD1. Trimming cost V 5 bases and J 4 bases; bases outside gene matches: 3. Germline V gene lookup returns CDR1 SGHRS and CDR2 YFSETQ. The CDR3 loop spans 14 amino acids. CDR3: CASRGTAGANVLTF. The CDR3 DNA sequence: TGCGCCAGCAGAGGGACAGCCGGGGCCAACGTCCTGACTTTC.

The CDR3 coding sequence is TGTGCCAGTAGTCCGTGGCCAGGTGGAGATACGCAGTATTTT. Translating gives CASSPWPGGDTQYF. The chain employs TRBV19 and TRBJ2-3, with D unclear. Trimming left V 5 bases short and J 5 bases short, with 14 bases between. The CDR3 loop spans 14 amino acids. Germline CDR1 LNHDA, CDR2 SQIVND (reference sequence).

The J gene is TRBJ2-2, the V gene TRBV5-1; 9 nucleotides line up with TRBD1. This CDR3 is 15 amino acids long. Trimming cost V 0 bases and J 7 bases; bases outside gene matches: 4. CDR1 is SGHRS, CDR2 YFSETQ, per germline. The chain's CDR3 is CASSLDTGGGGELFF. CDR3 bases: TGCGCCAGCAGCTTGGACACAGGGGGCGGCGGGGAGCTGTTTTTT.

This chain uses TRBV19 with TRBJ2-3; 9 bases agree with TRBD1. The CDR3 length is 15 residues. The germline V gene has CDR1 LNHDA and CDR2 SQIVND (reference sequence). After removal of 6 bases from V and 6 bases from J, the junction contained 10 bases not matched to a gene. The DNA for the CDR3 is TGTGCCAGTAGAACTACCGGGACAGGGTCTGATACGCAGTATTTT. This gives the protein CASRTTGTGSDTQYF.

The genes are TRBV5-1 and TRBJ2-1; D not certain. Per the germline V gene, CDR1 is SGHRS and CDR2 is YFSETQ. Trimming removed 0 bases from V and 0 bases from J, with 10 bases in between. The CDR3 has 16 residues. The CDR3, as DNA: TGCGCCAGCAGCTTGGGCCTTTTCAGCTCCTACAATGAGCAGTTCTTC. It yields the protein CASSLGLFSSYNEQFF. Looking up the rest from reference TRBV5-1 and TRBJ2-1 gives the full variable domain: KAGVTQTPRYLIKTRGQQVTLSCSPISGHRSVSWYQQTPGQGLQFLFEYFSETQRNKGNFPGRFSGRQFSNSRSEMNVSTLELGDSALYLCASSLGLFSSYNEQFFGPGTRLTVL.

The chain recombines TRBV5-6 with TRBJ2-4, with 10 bases identical to TRBD2. CDR1 SGHDT and CDR2 YYEEEE come from the germline V gene. The CDR3 is 15 residues long. V lost 3 bases, J lost 6 bases, and 6 bases stayed unmatched. CDR3 sequence (DNA): TGTGCCAGCAGCTGGAGACTAGCGGGCAGAAACATTCAGTACTTC. Protein product: CASSWRLAGRNIQYF.